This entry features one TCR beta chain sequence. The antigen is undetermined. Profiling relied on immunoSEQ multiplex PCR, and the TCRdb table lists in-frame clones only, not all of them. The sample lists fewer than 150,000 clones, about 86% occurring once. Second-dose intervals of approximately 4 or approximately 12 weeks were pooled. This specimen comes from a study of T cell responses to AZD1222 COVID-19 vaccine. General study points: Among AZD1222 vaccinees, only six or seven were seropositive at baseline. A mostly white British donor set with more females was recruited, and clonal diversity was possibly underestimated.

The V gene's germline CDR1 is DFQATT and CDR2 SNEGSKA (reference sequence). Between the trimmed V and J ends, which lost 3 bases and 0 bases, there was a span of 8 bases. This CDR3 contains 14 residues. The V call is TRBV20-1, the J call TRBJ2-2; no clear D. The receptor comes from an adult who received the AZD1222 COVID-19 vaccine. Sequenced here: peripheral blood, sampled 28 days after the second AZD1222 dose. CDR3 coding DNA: TGCAGTGCTAGTCCCTTGTCGAACACCGGGGAGCTGTTTTTT. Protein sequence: CSASPLSNTGELFF.